This T cell receptor (beta chain) comes out of a study of CD8+ T cells in alopecia areata. Across the whole study: People stayed on tofacitinib for 6 to 18 months, then stopped the drug for 6 months. Scoring treated patients' severity relied on the percentage of scalp area affected.

The germline V gene encodes CDR1 MNHEY and CDR2 SMNVEV (reference sequence). The CDR3 runs to 14 residues. Trimming pared 9 bases from V and 0 bases from J, leaving 14 bases between. Treatment noted: oral pan-JAK inhibitor, 5-10 mg twice daily. Once RNA had been extracted, it was reverse transcribed into cDNA to act as the sequencing template. Method: immunoSEQ multiplex PCR; TCRdb's copy keeps in-frame clones and lacks some. The sample has 150,000 to 250,000 clones, 55% to 70% seen once. General study results and limits: It was lesional scalp, especially alopecia totalis/universalis, that showed higher clonality than normal scalp. Among the 100 top clones, expanded CD8+ clones, like scalp clonality, were significantly decreased by tofacitinib.

This clone was seen a single time. The target antigen is unknown. The source of this sequence is a human donor with alopecia areata. The chain combines TRBV27 with TRBJ1-2; D is possibly TRBD1 (6 bases). The specimen comprised CD4+ T cells sorted from blood, sampled at week 4, from a patient treated with tofacitinib. CDR3 sequence (DNA): TGTGCCAGTCGGACAGTTGGTGCTAACTATGGCTACACCTTC. It specifies CASRTVGANYGYTF.